This T cell receptor beta chain appears in the sequencing data of a study of blood T cell repertoires in COVID-19 (dated by TCRdb to 2018 to 2020). Study-level background: The collaborator samples originated in the United States, Italy and Spain and spanned the acute and convalescent phases of COVID-19. The prospective study material was composed of cDNA or gDNA derived from T cells, B-cell-depleted T cells, or PBMCs. The dataset comprised deeply sampled blood TCRbeta repertoires from subjects exposed to, actively infected with, or recovered from COVID-19. The repertoires were released in a freely available public database meant as a resource for research on the immune response to SARS-CoV-2. The samples were drawn from two sources: the first 160 participants of the ongoing ImmuneRACE study, and approximately 1,300 subjects contributed by 6 global collaborators. Sample metadata almost always included a de-identified subject ID, COVID-19 status, age in years and sex. HLA class I and class II types, where available, came from metadata supplied by the sample provider rather than from assay-based typing.

TCRbeta CDR3 regions were amplified from genomic DNA by means of the immunoSEQ Assay, a bias-controlled multiplex PCR. Under the source paper's analysis protocol: The number of nucleated cells in each sample was estimated from the amplification of reference gene primers within the assay. To quantify the absolute abundance of each unique TCRbeta CDR3 rearrangement, sequence reads were collapsed and filtered. For each sample, productive Simpson clonality was calculated as the square root of Simpson's diversity index across productive rearrangements. TCRdb holds this immuneACCESS table with in-frame rearrangements only. Some clones are missing; in checked studies, unresolved V genes explain under half, and the rest has no known cause. The DNA was the basis for D and trimming; V, J and clone size are from that table. The sample table contains some 300,000 clones; only one count was recorded for around nine tenths of them. Around 1.7% of the sample lies in the top ten.

Study-wide conclusions, independent of this receptor: The quantity of clinical and demographic metadata differed by source and by participant and was supplied without curation.

Remarks on this clone: Its antigen is still unknown. No clone much larger than this one lies a single base away; base qualities are absent.

The CDR3 sequence holds 15 residues, the cysteine and phenylalanine included. CDR3 DNA only is kept here, 45 bases in frame from base 1. The germline V gene (reference sequence) specifies LNHDA as CDR1 and SQIVND as CDR2. Trimming at the junction amounts to 1 base on V and 0 bases on J, and the germline ends lie 10 bases apart. Participants in the prospective study were aged roughly 18 to 95 years, lived in under 30 United States geographic areas, and enrolled through a virtual design. Cohort assignment in the prospective study relied on participant-reported clinical history from a screening survey and a study questionnaire. For ImmuneRACE Cohort 3, a participant was defined as recovered based on two consecutive negative NP/OP PCR tests, clearance by a healthcare professional, or resolution of symptoms. Mobile phlebotomists in the prospective study collected whole blood, serum and a nasopharyngeal or oropharyngeal swab from every participant. Prospective study participants could optionally give additional blood draws and questionnaires over a roughly 2-month period. Before DNA extraction, prospective study blood samples were shipped either frozen or at room temperature.

The sequence is built from TRBV19 and TRBJ2-7, with the D gene too uncertain to name. This receptor was taken from a woman aged 40 to 55 who had recovered from COVID-19. The sample comprised PBMCs or T cells enriched from blood (not recorded which). The bases are TGTGCCAGTAGTATAGGGTTGATAGACTCCTACGAGCAGTACTTC. This sequence encodes CASSIGLIDSYEQYF.